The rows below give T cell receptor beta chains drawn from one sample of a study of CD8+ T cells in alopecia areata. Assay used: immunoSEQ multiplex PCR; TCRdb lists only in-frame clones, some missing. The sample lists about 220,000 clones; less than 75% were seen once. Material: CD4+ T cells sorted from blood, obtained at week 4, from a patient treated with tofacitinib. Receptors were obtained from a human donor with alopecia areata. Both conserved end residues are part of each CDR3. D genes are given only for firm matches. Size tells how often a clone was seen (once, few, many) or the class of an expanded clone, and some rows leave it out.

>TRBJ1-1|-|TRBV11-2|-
TGTGCCAGCAGCTTAGCGGCGAACACTGAAGCTTTCTTT
CASSLAANTEAFF
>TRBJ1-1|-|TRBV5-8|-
TGTGCCAGCAGCTTGTCATTTAGGGAGGCTGAAGCTTTCTTT
CASSLSFREAEAFF
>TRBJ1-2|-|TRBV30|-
TGTGCCTGGAGTCCGACAGTCATCTATGGCTACACCTTC
CAWSPTVIYGYTF
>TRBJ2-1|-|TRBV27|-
TGTGCCAGCAGTTTATATCTCAAGAATGAGCAGTTCTTC
CASSLYLKNEQFF
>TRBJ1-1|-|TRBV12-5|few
TGTGCTAGTGGTCCTACGACAGCGAACACTGAAGCTTTCTTT
CASGPTTANTEAFF
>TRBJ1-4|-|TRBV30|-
TGTGCCTGGAACCGGGAGAATGAAAAACTGTTTTTT
CAWNRENEKLFF
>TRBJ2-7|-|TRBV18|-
TGTGCCAGCTCACCAGGGGAAGAGCAGTACTTC
CASSPGEEQYF
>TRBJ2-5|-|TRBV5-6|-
TGTGCCAGCAGCTTGAAACTTACAGGCCCCCGGGAGACCCAGTACTTC
CASSLKLTGPRETQYF
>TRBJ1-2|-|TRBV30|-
TGTGCCTGGAGTCCCCACCGTACGGGAGTTTATGGCTACACCTTC
CAWSPHRTGVYGYTF
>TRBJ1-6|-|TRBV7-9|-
TGTGCCAGCAGCTCATTATGGGACGGTGATTCACCCCTCCACTTT
CASSSLWDGDSPLHF
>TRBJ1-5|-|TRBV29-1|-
TGCAGCGTTGAATGGCGGGGGGCCCAGCATTTT
CSVEWRGAQHF
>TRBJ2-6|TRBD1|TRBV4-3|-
TGCGCCAGCAGCCAAGGACAGGGTTTTTCTGGGGCCAACGTCCTGACTTTC
CASSQGQGFSGANVLTF
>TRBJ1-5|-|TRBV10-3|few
TGTGCCATCAGTGAGGCCCCGAGTAAGCCCCAGCATTTT
CAISEAPSKPQHF
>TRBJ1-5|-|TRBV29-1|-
TGCAGCGTAAGTCAAAATAGCAATCAGCCCCAGCATTTT
CSVSQNSNQPQHF
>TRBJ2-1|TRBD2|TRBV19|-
TGTGCCACTAATAGCGGGGCTTCCTACAATGAGCAGTTCTTC
CATNSGASYNEQFF
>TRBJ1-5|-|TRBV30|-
TGTGCCTGGAGTGACGGGGCAGGGAGTCAGCCCCAGCATTTT
CAWSDGAGSQPQHF
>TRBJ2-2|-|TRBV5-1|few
TGCGCCAGCAGCCCCCAGGGGACCACCGGGGAGCTGTTTTTT
CASSPQGTTGELFF
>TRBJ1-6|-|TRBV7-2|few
TGTGCCAGCAGCCTGACAGCACCTAATTCACCCCTCCACTTT
CASSLTAPNSPLHF
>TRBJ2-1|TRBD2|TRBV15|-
TGTGCCACCAGCAGTCCAGGACTAGCGGTAGATGAGCAGTTCTTC
CATSSPGLAVDEQFF
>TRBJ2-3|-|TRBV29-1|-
TGCAGCGCTGACAGGAGGACAGTTAACACAGATACGCAGTATTTT
CSADRRTVNTDTQYF
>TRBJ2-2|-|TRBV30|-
TGTGCCTGGAAGGAGGGGCGGGCGACCGGGGAGCTGTTTTTT
CAWKEGRATGELFF
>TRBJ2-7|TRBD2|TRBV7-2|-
TGTGCCAGCAGCTTAAATAGCGGGGGGACGTACGAGCAGTACTTC
CASSLNSGGTYEQYF
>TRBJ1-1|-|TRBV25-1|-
TGTGCCAGCAGTCCACAGGGCAGGATAACTGAAGCTTTCTTT
CASSPQGRITEAFF
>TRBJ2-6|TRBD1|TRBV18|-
TGTGCCAGCTCACACAGGGGTAACTCTGGGGCCAACGTCCTGACTTTC
CASSHRGNSGANVLTF
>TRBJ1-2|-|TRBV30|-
TGTGCCTGGTATAGGGCTGTGGATGGCTACACCTTC
CAWYRAVDGYTF
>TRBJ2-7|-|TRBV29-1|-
TGCAGCGTTGAAGATTCCGCCTCGACAGGGAGGAACTACGAGCAGTACTTC
CSVEDSASTGRNYEQYF
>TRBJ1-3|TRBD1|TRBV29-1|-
TGCAGCGCCCGAGGAACAGGGGATGGAAACACCATATATTTT
CSARGTGDGNTIYF
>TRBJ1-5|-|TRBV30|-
TGTGCCTGGAGTTTGGGTGATGTGGAGCCCCAGCATTTT
CAWSLGDVEPQHF
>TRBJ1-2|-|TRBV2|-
TGTGCCAGCACCTACGACACAAGATATGGCTACACCTTC
CASTYDTRYGYTF
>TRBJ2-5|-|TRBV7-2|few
TGTGCCAGCAGTTTAAACTCGGGTGGGACCCAGTACTTC
CASSLNSGGTQYF
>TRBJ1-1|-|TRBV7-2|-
TGTGCCAGCAGCGCGAGACAGTTAAAAATCACTGAAGCTTTCTTT
CASSARQLKITEAFF